The source of this T cell receptor (beta chain) is a study of T cells after yellow fever vaccination. Whole-study results and caveats: Researchers report a weaker secondary response that nonetheless peaked faster, day 5 versus 15.

TCRdb re-called the 5' RACE reads through MiXCR, storing one row per CDR3 protein. The table lists around 100,000 distinct CDR3 sequences, roughly 6% of them singletons. With respect to this clonotype: Antigen specificity is unknown.

The clonotype comes from a man between 18 and 35 years old who received the YFV17D yellow fever vaccine. The sample consisted of CD8+ T cells sorted from PBMCs, taken 10 days after the yellow fever booster vaccination.

The CDR3 protein is CASSQGPAGGYTDTQYF. CDR3 sequence (DNA): TGTGCCAGCAGCCAAGGTCCCGCGGGGGGTTACACAGATACGCAGTATTTT. The rearrangement joins TRBV3-1 to TRBJ2-3; 8 bases map to TRBD2. The germline CDR1 and CDR2 sequences are LGHDT and YNNKEL (reference sequence). This CDR3 comprises 17 residues. Unmatched junction bases numbered 8, after V lost 1 base and J lost 2 bases.